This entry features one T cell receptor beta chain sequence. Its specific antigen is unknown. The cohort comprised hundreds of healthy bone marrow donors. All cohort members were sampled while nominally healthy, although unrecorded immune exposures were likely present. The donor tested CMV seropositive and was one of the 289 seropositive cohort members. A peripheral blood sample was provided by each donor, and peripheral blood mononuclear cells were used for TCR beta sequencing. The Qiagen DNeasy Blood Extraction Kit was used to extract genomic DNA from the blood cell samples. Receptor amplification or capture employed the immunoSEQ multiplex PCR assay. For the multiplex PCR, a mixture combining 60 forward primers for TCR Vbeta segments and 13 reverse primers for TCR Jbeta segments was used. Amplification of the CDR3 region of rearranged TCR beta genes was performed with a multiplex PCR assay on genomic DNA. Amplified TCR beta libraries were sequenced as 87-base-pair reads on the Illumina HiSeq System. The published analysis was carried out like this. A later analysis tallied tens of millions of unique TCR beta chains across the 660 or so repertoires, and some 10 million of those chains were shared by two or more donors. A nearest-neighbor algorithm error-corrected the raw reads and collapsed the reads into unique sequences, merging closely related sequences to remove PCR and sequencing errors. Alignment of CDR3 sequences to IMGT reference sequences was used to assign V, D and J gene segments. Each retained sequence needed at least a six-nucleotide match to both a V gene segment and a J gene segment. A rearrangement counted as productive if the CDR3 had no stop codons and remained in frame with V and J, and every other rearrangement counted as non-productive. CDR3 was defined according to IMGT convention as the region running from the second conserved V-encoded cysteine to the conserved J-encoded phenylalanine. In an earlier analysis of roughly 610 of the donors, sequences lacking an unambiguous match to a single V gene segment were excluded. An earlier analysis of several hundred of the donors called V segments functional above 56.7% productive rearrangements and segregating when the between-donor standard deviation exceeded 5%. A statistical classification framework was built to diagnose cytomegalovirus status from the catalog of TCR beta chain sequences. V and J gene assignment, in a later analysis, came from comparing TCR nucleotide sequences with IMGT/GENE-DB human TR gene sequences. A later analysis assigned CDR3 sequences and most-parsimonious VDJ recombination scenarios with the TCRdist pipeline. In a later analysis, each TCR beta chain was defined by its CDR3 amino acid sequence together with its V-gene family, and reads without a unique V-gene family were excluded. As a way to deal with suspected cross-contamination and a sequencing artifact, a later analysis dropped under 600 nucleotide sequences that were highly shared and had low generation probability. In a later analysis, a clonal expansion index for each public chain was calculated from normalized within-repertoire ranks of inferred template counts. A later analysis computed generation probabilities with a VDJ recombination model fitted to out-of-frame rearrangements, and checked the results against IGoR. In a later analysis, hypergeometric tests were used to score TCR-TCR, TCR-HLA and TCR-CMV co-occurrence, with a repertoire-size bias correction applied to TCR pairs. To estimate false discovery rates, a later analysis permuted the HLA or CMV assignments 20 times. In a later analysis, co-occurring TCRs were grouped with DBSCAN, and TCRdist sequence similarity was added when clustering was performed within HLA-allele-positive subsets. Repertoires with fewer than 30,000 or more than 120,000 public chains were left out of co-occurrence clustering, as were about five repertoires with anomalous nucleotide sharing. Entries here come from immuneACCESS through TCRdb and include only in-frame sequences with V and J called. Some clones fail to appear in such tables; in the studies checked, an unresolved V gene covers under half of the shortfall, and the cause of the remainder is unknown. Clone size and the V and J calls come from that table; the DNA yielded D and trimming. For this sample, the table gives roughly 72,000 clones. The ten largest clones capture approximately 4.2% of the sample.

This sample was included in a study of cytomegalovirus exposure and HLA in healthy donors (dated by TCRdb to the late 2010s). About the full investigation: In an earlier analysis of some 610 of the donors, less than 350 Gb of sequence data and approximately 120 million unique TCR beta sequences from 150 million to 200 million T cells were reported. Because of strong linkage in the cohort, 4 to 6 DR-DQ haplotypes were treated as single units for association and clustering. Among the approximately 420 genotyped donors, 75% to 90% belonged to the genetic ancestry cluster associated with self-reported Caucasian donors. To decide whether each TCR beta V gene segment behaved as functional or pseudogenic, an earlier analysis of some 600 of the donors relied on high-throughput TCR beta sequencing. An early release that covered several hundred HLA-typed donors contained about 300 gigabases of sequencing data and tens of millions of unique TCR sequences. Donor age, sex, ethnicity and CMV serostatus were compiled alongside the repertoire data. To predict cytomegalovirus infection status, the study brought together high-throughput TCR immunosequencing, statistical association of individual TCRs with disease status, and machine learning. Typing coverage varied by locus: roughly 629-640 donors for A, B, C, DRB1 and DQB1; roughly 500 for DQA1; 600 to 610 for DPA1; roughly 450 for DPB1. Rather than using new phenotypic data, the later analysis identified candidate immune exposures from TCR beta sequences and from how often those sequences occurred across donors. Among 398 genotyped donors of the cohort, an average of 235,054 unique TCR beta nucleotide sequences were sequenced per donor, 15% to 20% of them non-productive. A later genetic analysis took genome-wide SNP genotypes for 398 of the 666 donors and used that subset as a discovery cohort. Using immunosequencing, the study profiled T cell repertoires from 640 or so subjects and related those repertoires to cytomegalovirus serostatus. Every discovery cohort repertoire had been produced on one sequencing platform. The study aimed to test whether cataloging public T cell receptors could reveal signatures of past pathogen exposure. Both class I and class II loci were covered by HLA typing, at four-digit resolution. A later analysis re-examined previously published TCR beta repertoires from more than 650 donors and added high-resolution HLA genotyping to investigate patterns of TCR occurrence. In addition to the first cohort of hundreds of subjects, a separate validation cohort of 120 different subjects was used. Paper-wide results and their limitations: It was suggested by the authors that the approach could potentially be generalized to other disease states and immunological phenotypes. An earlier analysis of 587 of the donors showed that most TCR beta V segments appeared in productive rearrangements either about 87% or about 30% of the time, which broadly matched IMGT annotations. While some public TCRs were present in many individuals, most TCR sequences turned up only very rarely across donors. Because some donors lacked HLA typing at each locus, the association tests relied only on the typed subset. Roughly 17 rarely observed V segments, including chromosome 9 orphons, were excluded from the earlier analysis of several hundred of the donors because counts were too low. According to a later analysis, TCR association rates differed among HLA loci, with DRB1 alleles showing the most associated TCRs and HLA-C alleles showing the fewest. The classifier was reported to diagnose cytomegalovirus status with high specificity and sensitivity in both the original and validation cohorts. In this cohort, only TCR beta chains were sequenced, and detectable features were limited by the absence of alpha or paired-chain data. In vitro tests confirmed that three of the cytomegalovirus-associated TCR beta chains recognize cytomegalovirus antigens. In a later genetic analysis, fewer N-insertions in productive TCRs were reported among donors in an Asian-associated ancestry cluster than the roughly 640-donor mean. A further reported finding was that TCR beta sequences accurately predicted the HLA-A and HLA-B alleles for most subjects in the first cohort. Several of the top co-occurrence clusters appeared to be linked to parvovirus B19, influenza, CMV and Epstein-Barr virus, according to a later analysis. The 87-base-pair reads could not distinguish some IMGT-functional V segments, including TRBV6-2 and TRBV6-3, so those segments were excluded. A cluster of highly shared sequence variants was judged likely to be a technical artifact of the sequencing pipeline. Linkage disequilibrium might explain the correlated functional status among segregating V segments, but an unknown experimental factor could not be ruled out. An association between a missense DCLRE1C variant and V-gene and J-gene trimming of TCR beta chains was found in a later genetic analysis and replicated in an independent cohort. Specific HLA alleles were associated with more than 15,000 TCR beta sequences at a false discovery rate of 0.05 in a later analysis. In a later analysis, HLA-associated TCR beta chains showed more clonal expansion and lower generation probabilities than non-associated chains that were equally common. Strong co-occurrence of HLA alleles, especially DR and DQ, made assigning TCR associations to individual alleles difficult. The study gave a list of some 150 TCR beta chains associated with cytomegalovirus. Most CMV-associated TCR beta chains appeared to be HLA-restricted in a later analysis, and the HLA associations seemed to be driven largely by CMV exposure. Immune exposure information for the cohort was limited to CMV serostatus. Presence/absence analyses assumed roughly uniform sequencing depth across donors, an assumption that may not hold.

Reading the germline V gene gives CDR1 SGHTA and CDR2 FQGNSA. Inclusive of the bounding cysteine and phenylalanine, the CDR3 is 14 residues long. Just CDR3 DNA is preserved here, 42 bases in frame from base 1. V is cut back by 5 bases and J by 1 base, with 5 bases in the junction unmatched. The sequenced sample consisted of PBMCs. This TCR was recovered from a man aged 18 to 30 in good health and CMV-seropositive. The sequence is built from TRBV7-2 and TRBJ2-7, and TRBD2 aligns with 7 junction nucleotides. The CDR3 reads CASSRVGGSYEQYF. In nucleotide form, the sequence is TGTGCCAGCAGCCGGGTGGGAGGGTCCTACGAGCAGTACTTC.